Listed below are T cell receptor beta chains from one sample, sequenced in a study of a mutant IDH1 vaccine in newly diagnosed glioma. What these receptors recognize is not known. TCRdb keeps only in-frame clones here, not all; method: immunoSEQ multiplex PCR. The table has tens of thousands of clones, 70% to 85% seen once. The input for sequencing was PBMCs, taken from a glioma patient whose treatment included an IDH1 peptide vaccine. These receptors were obtained from a man aged 25-45 years with glioma. Each CDR3 is given with its conserved first and last residue. A D gene is named only where the DNA matches it firmly. Clone size is shown for a subset of rows, as once, few, many or a class of expanded clone.

J gene: TRBJ2-7
clone size: -
V gene: TRBV11-1
D gene: -
CDR3 protein: CASSFGGGSYEQYF
CDR3 DNA: TGTGCCAGCAGCTTTGGCGGTGGCTCCTACGAGCAGTACTTC

J gene: TRBJ2-2
clone size: once
V gene: TRBV29-1
D gene: -
CDR3 protein: CSGARGPGYTGELFF
CDR3 DNA: TGCAGCGGGGCCAGGGGCCCCGGATACACCGGGGAGCTGTTTTTT

J gene: TRBJ1-1
clone size: -
V gene: TRBV27
D gene: TRBD1
CDR3 protein: CASKEGQGDYEAFF
CDR3 DNA: TGTGCCAGCAAGGAGGGACAGGGAGATTATGAAGCTTTCTTT

J gene: TRBJ2-1
clone size: -
V gene: TRBV28
D gene: TRBD2
CDR3 protein: CASSTGGLAGNYNEQFF
CDR3 DNA: TGTGCCAGCAGCACCGGAGGACTAGCGGGGAACTACAATGAGCAGTTCTTC

J gene: TRBJ2-5
clone size: -
V gene: TRBV27
D gene: -
CDR3 protein: CASSLSSGVRETQYF
CDR3 DNA: TGTGCCAGCAGTTTATCGTCGGGGGTTAGAGAGACCCAGTACTTC

J gene: TRBJ1-1
clone size: -
V gene: TRBV20-1
D gene: -
CDR3 protein: CSARRDTEAFF
CDR3 DNA: TGCAGTGCTAGAAGGGACACTGAAGCTTTCTTT

J gene: TRBJ1-1
clone size: few
V gene: TRBV18
D gene: -
CDR3 protein: CASSFGDTGAEAFF
CDR3 DNA: TGTGCCAGCTCATTTGGGGATACGGGGGCTGAAGCTTTCTTT

J gene: TRBJ2-7
clone size: -
V gene: TRBV4-1
D gene: -
CDR3 protein: CASSQVGQGIHEQYF
CDR3 DNA: TGCGCCAGCAGCCAAGTAGGGCAGGGGATCCACGAGCAGTACTTC

J gene: TRBJ2-7
clone size: -
V gene: TRBV6-5
D gene: -
CDR3 protein: CASSFSPNSYEQYF
CDR3 DNA: TGTGCCAGCAGTTTCTCCCCGAATTCCTACGAGCAGTACTTC

J gene: TRBJ2-3
clone size: -
V gene: TRBV5-6
D gene: -
CDR3 protein: CASSRRSSTDTQYF
CDR3 DNA: TGTGCCAGCAGCCGCCGGTCTAGCACAGATACGCAGTATTTT

J gene: TRBJ2-7
clone size: -
V gene: TRBV19
D gene: -
CDR3 protein: CASSISWSKHYEQYF
CDR3 DNA: TGTGCCAGTAGTATATCATGGTCAAAACACTACGAGCAGTACTTC

J gene: TRBJ2-1
clone size: -
V gene: TRBV19
D gene: TRBD2
CDR3 protein: CASSSPGLPLDEQFF
CDR3 DNA: TGTGCCAGTAGTTCCCCGGGACTACCCTTGGATGAGCAGTTCTTC

J gene: TRBJ1-5
clone size: -
V gene: TRBV27
D gene: TRBD1
CDR3 protein: CASSLHPTGGNQPQHF
CDR3 DNA: TGTGCCAGCAGTTTACACCCGACAGGGGGCAATCAGCCCCAGCATTTT

J gene: TRBJ2-7
clone size: -
V gene: TRBV28
D gene: TRBD1
CDR3 protein: CASLRTGRYYEQYF
CDR3 DNA: TGTGCCAGCCTCAGGACAGGGCGTTACTACGAGCAGTACTTC

J gene: TRBJ2-7
clone size: -
V gene: TRBV4-3
D gene: -
CDR3 protein: CASSQVGVSSYEQYF
CDR3 DNA: TGCGCCAGCAGCCAAGTGGGCGTGAGCTCCTACGAGCAGTACTTC

J gene: TRBJ1-1
clone size: -
V gene: TRBV7-3
D gene: -
CDR3 protein: CASSLSILTEAFF
CDR3 DNA: TGTGCCAGCAGCTTATCCATCTTGACTGAAGCTTTCTTT

J gene: TRBJ2-1
clone size: -
V gene: TRBV7-6
D gene: TRBD2
CDR3 protein: CASSLTGLAGYEQFF
CDR3 DNA: TGTGCCAGCAGCCTTACGGGACTAGCGGGATATGAGCAGTTCTTC

J gene: TRBJ1-2
clone size: -
V gene: TRBV5-1
D gene: -
CDR3 protein: CASSLVFSGATYGYTF
CDR3 DNA: TGCGCCAGCAGCTTGGTTTTTTCGGGGGCGACCTATGGCTACACCTTC

J gene: TRBJ2-3
clone size: once
V gene: TRBV4-3
D gene: -
CDR3 protein: CASSQETRDTQYF
CDR3 DNA: TGCGCCAGCAGCCAAGAAACGCGAGATACGCAGTATTTT

J gene: TRBJ2-2
clone size: -
V gene: TRBV7-7
D gene: -
CDR3 protein: CASSERTNTGELFF
CDR3 DNA: TGTGCCAGCAGCGAGCGGACAAACACCGGGGAGCTGTTTTTT

J gene: TRBJ1-4
clone size: -
V gene: TRBV19
D gene: -
CDR3 protein: CASTGPGNEKLFF
CDR3 DNA: TGTGCCAGTACAGGCCCCGGTAATGAAAAACTGTTTTTT

J gene: TRBJ1-1
clone size: few
V gene: TRBV5-1
D gene: -
CDR3 protein: CASSLARGGEGAFF
CDR3 DNA: TGCGCCAGCAGCTTGGCGAGGGGCGGGGAGGGGGCTTTCTTT

J gene: TRBJ2-1
clone size: -
V gene: TRBV6-5
D gene: -
CDR3 protein: CASSYSLGNEQFF
CDR3 DNA: TGTGCCAGCAGTTACTCTCTGGGGAATGAGCAGTTCTTC

J gene: TRBJ2-3
clone size: -
V gene: TRBV9
D gene: -
CDR3 protein: CASSLNTDTDTQYF
CDR3 DNA: TGTGCCAGCAGCTTAAACACAGATACAGATACGCAGTATTTT

J gene: TRBJ2-6
clone size: -
V gene: TRBV18
D gene: TRBD1
CDR3 protein: CASSPTGAINVLTF
CDR3 DNA: TGTGCCAGCTCACCTACAGGGGCCATCAACGTCCTGACTTTC

J gene: TRBJ2-7
clone size: -
V gene: TRBV28
D gene: -
CDR3 protein: CASSLGGLYEQYF
CDR3 DNA: TGTGCCAGCAGTTTAGGGGGGCTCTACGAGCAGTACTTC

J gene: TRBJ1-6
clone size: -
V gene: TRBV28
D gene: -
CDR3 protein: CASLDRGLNNSPLHF
CDR3 DNA: TGTGCCAGCCTCGATCGAGGGCTTAATAATTCACCCCTCCACTTT

J gene: TRBJ2-7
clone size: -
V gene: TRBV28
D gene: -
CDR3 protein: CASSRPGHAKSPDGRGPVEQYF
CDR3 DNA: TGTGCCAGCAGCCGACCGGGACACGCCAAATCCCCCGATGGGCGGGGTCCGGTCGAGCAGTACTTC

J gene: TRBJ2-2
clone size: few
V gene: TRBV6-5
D gene: -
CDR3 protein: CASSYSGRAPGELFF
CDR3 DNA: TGTGCCAGCAGTTACTCAGGCAGGGCCCCCGGGGAGCTGTTTTTT

J gene: TRBJ2-4
clone size: -
V gene: TRBV7-9
D gene: TRBD1
CDR3 protein: CASSTRQGESPLTKNIQYF
CDR3 DNA: TGTGCCAGCAGCACCCGACAGGGGGAATCCCCACTAACCAAAAACATTCAGTACTTC

J gene: TRBJ1-5
clone size: -
V gene: TRBV2
D gene: -
CDR3 protein: CASSGSGNQPQHF
CDR3 DNA: TGTGCCAGCAGTGGTTCCGGGAATCAGCCCCAGCATTTT

J gene: TRBJ1-1
clone size: -
V gene: TRBV5-6
D gene: -
CDR3 protein: CASRPQLGWVSVPEAFF
CDR3 DNA: TGTGCCAGCAGACCCCAGCTTGGATGGGTGTCGGTGCCTGAAGCTTTCTTT

J gene: TRBJ1-2
clone size: -
V gene: TRBV30
D gene: -
CDR3 protein: CAWTRDTNYGYTF
CDR3 DNA: TGTGCCTGGACTAGGGACACGAACTATGGCTACACCTTC

J gene: TRBJ1-4
clone size: -
V gene: TRBV5-1
D gene: TRBD1
CDR3 protein: CASSNLRDRGEKLFF
CDR3 DNA: TGCGCCAGCAGCAACCTGAGGGACAGGGGTGAAAAACTGTTTTTT

J gene: TRBJ1-5
clone size: -
V gene: TRBV2
D gene: -
CDR3 protein: CASSERSGVDQPQHF
CDR3 DNA: TGTGCCAGCAGTGAAAGGTCAGGTGTTGATCAGCCCCAGCATTTT

J gene: TRBJ1-5
clone size: -
V gene: TRBV28
D gene: -
CDR3 protein: CASSFSLYGNQPQHF
CDR3 DNA: TGTGCCAGCAGTTTCTCACTTTATGGTAATCAGCCCCAGCATTTT